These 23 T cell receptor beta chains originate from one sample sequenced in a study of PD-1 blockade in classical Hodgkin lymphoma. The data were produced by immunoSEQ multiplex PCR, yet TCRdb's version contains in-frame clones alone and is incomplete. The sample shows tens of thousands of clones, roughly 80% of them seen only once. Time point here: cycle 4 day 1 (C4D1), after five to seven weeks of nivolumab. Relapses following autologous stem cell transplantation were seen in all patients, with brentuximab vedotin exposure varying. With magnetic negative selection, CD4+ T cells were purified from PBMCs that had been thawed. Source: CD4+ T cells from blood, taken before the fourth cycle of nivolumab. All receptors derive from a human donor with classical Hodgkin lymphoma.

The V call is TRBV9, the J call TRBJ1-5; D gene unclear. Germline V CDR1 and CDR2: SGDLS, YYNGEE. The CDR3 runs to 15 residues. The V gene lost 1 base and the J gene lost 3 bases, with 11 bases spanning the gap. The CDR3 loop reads CASSVNQVYNQPQHF. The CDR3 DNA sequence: TGTGCCAGCAGCGTAAATCAGGTTTACAATCAGCCCCAGCATTTT.

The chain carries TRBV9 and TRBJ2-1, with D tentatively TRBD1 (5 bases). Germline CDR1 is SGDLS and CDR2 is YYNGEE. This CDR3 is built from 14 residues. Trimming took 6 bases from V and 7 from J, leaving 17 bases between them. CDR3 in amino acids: CASTPTQGRNEQFF. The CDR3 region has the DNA TGTGCCAGCACCCCCACCCAGGGTAGGAATGAGCAGTTCTTC.

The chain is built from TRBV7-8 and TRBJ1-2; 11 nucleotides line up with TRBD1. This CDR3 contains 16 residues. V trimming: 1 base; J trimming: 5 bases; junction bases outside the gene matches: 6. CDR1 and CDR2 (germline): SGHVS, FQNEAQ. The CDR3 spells CASSLGGQGAFYGYTF. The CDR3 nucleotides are TGTGCCAGCAGCTTAGGTGGACAGGGGGCCTTTTATGGCTACACCTTC. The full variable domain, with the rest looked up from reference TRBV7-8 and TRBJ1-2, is GAGVSQSPRYKVAKRGQDVALRCDPISGHVSLFWYQQALGQGPEFLTYFQNEAQLDKSGLPSDRFFAERPEGSVSTLKIQRTQQEDSAVYLCASSLGGQGAFYGYTFGSGTRLTVV.

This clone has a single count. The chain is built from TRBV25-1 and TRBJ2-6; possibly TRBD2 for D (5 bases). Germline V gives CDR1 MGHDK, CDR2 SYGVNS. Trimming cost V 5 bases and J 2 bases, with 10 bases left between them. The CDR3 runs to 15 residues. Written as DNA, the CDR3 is TGTGCCAGCAGTAGGTCGGGGACTGGGGCCAACGTCCTGACTTTC. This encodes CASSRSGTGANVLTF.

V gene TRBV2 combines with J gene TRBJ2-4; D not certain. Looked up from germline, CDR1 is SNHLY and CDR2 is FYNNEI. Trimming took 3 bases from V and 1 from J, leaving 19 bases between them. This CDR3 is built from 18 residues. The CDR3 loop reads CASSENPTPRSAKNIQYF. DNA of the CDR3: TGTGCCAGCAGTGAGAATCCGACGCCCCGGTCGGCCAAAAACATTCAGTACTTC.

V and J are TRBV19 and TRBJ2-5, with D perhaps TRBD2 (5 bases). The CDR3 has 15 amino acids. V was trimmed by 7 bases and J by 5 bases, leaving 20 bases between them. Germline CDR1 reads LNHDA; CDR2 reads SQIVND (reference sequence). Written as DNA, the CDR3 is TGTGCCAGTAAAGGGCGTCGGGGAAGTCTCGAGACCCAGTACTTC. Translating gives CASKGRRGSLETQYF.

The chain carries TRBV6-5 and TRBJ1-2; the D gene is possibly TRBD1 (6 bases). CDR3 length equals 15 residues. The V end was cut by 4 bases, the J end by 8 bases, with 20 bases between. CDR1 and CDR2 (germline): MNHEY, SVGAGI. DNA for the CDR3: TGTGCCAGCAGTTCCGGACAGACTGAGGCAGGAGGCTACACCTTC. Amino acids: CASSSGQTEAGGYTF.

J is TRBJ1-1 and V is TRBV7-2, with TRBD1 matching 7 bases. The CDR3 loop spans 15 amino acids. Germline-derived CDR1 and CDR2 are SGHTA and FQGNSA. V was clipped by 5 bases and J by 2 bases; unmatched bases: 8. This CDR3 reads CASSGVRGKNTEAFF. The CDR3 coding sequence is TGTGCCAGCAGCGGCGTCAGGGGGAAAAACACTGAAGCTTTCTTT. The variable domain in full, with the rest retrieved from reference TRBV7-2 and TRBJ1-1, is GAGVSQSPSNKVTEKGKDVELRCDPISGHTALYWYRQSLGQGLEFLIYFQGNSAPDKSGLPSDRFSAERTGGSVSTLTIQRTQQEDSAVYLCASSGVRGKNTEAFFGQGTRLTVV.

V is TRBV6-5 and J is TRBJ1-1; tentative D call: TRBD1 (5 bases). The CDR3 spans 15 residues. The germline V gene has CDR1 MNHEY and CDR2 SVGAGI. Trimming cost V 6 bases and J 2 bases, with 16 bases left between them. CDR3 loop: CASRRGALGNTEAFF. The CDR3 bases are TGTGCCAGCAGAAGAGGGGCCTTGGGAAACACTGAAGCTTTCTTT.

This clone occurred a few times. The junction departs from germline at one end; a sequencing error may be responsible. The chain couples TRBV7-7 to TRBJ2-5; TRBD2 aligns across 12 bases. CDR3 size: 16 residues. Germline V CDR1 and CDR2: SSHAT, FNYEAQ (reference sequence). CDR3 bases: TGTGCTAGCAGCTTAGGACTAGCGGGATCCCAAGAGACCCAGTACTTC. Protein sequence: CASSLGLAGSQETQYF.

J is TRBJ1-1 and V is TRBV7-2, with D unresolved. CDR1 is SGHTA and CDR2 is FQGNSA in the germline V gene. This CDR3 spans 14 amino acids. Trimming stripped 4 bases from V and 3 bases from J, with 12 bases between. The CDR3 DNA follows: TGTGCCAGCAGCTCAACGGACGGGGACACTGAAGCTTTCTTT. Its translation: CASSSTDGDTEAFF.

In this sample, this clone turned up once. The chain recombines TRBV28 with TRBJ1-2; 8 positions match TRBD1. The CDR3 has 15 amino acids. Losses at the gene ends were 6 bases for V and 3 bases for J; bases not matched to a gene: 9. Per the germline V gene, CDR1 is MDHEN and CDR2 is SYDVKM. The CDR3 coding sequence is TGTGCCAGCAGGCCCACTGGACAGGGCTACTATGGCTACACCTTC. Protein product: CASRPTGQGYYGYTF.

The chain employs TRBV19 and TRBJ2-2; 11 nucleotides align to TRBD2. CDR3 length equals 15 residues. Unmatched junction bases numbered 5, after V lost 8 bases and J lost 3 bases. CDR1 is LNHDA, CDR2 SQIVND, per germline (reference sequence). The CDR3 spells CASSLAGGDTGELFF. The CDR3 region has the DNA TGTGCCAGTTCTCTAGCGGGGGGAGACACCGGGGAGCTGTTTTTT.

In nucleotides, the CDR3 is TGTGCCAGCAGCCTTGACTCCGACAGTTCAGATACGCAGTATTTT. Residues: CASSLDSDSSDTQYF. The gene calls are TRBV6-6 and TRBJ2-3, with D possibly matching TRBD1 (5 bases). The length of the CDR3 is 15 residues. Germline V gives CDR1 MNHNY, CDR2 SVGAGI (reference sequence). The V gene lost 6 bases and the J gene lost 4 bases, with 17 bases spanning the gap.

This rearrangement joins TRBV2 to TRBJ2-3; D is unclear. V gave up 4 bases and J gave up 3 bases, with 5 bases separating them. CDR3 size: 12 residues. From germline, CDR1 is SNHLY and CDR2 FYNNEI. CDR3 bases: TGTGCCAGCAGTGTTTGGACAGATACGCAGTATTTT. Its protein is CASSVWTDTQYF.

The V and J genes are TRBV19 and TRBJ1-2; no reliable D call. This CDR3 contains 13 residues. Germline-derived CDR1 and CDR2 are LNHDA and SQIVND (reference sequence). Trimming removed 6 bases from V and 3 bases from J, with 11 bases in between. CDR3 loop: CASSGSSDYGYTF. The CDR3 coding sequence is TGTGCCAGTAGCGGTAGTTCGGACTATGGCTACACCTTC.

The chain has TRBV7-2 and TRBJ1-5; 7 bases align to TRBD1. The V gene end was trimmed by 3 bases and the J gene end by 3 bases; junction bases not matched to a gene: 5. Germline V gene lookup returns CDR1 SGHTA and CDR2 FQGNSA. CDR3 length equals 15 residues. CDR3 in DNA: TGTGCCAGCAGCTTCAACAGGGGATTCAATCAGCCCCAGCATTTT. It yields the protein CASSFNRGFNQPQHF.

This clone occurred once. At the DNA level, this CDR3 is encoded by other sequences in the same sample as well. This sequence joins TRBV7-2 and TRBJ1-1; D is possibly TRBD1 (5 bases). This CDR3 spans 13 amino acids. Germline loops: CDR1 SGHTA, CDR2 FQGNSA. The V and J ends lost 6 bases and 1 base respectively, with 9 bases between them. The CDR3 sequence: CASRSDRNTEAFF. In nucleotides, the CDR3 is TGTGCCAGCAGATCAGACAGGAACACTGAAGCTTTCTTT.

The CDR3 DNA reads TGTGCCAGCAGTTACTCGAGACACCCGAACACTGAAGCTTTCTTT. Residues: CASSYSRHPNTEAFF. The chain employs TRBV6-5 and TRBJ1-1, with unresolved D. The germline V and J ends were trimmed by 0 bases and 1 base, with 9 bases remaining between them. The CDR3 consists of 15 residues. The germline CDR1 and CDR2 sequences are MNHEY and SVGAGI.

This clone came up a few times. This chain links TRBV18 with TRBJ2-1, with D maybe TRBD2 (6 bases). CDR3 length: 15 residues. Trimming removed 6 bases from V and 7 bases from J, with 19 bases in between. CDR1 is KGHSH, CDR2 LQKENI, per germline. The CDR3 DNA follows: TGTGCCAGCTCCTTTAGCGGAGCTCGAGGGAATGAGCAGTTCTTC. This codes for CASSFSGARGNEQFF.

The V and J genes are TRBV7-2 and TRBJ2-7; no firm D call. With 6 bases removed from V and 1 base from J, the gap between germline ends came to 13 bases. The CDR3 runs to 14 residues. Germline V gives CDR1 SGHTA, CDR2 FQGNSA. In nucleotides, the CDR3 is TGTGCCAGCAGTCAGAAAACTGGGTCCTACGAGCAGTACTTC. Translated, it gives CASSQKTGSYEQYF.

The CDR3 DNA is TGTGCCAGCAGCTTAAATTCTGGGGCCAACGTCCTGACTTTC. Translation: CASSLNSGANVLTF. The chain combines TRBV7-9 with TRBJ2-6; D ambiguous. Germline CDR1 is SEHNR and CDR2 is FQNEAQ (reference sequence). The CDR3 has 14 residues. The V end lost 2 bases, the J end lost 1 base, and 3 bases lay between the germline ends.

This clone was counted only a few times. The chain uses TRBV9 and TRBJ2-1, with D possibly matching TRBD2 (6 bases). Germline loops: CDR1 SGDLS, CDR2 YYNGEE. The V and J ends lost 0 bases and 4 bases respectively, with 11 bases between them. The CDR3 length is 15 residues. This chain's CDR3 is CASSVDSGAYNEQFF. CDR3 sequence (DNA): TGTGCCAGCAGCGTAGATAGCGGAGCATACAATGAGCAGTTCTTC.